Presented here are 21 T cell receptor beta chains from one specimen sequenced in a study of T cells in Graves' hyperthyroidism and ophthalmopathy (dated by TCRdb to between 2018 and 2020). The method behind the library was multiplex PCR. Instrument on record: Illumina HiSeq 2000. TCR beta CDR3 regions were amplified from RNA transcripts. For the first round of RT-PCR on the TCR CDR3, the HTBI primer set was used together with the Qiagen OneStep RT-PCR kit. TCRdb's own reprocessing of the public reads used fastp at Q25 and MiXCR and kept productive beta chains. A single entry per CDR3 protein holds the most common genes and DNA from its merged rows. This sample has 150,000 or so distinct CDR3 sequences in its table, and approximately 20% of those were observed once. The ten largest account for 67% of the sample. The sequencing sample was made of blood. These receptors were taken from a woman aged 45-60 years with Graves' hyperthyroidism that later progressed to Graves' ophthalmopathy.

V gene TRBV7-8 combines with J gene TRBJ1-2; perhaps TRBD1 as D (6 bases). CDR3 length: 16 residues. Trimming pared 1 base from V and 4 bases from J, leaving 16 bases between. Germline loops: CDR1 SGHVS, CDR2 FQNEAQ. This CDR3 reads CASSLGRRGGTYGYTF. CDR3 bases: TGTGCCAGCAGCTTAGGACGCAGGGGAGGGACCTATGGCTACACCTTC.

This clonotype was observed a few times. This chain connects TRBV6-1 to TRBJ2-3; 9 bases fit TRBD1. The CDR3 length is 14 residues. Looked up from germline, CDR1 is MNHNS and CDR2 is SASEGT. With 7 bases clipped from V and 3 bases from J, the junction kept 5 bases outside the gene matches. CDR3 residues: CASNPTGGTDTQYF. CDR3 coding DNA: TGTGCCAGCAACCCGACAGGGGGAACAGATACGCAGTATTTT.

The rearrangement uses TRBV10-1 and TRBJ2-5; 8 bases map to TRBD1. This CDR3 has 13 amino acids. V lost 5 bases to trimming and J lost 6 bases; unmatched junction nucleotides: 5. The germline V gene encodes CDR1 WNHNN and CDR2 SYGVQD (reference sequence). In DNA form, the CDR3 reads TGCGCCAGCAGTCAGGGGGCCGGAAAGACCCAGTACTTC. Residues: CASSQGAGKTQYF.

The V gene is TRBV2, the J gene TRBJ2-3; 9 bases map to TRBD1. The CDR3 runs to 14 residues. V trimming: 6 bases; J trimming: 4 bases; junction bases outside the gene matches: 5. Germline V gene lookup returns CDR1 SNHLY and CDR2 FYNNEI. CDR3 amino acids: CASSTDRGADTQYF. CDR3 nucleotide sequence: TGTGCCAGCAGCACGGACAGGGGCGCAGATACGCAGTATTTT.

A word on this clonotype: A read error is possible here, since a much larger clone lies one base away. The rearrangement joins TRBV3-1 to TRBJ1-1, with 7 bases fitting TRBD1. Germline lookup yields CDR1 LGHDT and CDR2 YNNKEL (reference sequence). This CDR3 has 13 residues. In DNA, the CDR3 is TGTGCCAGCAGTCCGACAGGGAACACTGGAGCTTTCTTT. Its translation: CASSPTGNTGAFF.

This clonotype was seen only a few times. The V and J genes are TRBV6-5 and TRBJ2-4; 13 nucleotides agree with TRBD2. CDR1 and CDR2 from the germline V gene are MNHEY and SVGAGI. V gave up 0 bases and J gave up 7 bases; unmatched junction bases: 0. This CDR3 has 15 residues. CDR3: CASSYSGLAGNIQYF. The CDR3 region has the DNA TGTGCCAGCAGTTACTCGGGACTAGCGGGGAACATTCAGTACTTC.

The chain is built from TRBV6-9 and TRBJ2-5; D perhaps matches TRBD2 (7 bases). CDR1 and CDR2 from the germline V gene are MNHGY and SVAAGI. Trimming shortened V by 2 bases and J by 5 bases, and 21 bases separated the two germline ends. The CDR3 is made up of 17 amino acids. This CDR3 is CASSYHLTAGGPETQYF. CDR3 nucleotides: TGTGCCAGCAGTTATCATTTAACAGCCGGGGGGCCGGAGACCCAGTACTTC.

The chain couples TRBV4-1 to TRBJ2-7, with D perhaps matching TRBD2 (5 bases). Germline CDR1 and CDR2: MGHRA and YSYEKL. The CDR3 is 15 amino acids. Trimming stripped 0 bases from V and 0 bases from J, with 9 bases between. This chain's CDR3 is CASSQDETNSYEQYF. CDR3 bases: TGCGCCAGCAGCCAAGATGAGACTAACTCCTACGAGCAGTACTTC.

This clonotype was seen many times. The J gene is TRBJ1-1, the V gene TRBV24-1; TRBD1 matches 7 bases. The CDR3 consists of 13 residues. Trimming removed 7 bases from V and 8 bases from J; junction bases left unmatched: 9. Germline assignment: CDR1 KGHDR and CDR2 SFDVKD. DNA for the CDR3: TGTGCCACCAGATCGACAGGGATGGCCGAAGCTTTCTTT. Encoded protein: CATRSTGMAEAFF.

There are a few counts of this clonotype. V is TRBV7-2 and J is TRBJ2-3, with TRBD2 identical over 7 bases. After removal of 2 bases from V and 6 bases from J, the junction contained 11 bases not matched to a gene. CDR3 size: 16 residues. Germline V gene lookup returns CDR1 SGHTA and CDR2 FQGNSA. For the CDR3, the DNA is TGTGCCAGCAGCTTATTTACACGGACTAGTAGGGATACGCAGTATTTT. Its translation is CASSLFTRTSRDTQYF.

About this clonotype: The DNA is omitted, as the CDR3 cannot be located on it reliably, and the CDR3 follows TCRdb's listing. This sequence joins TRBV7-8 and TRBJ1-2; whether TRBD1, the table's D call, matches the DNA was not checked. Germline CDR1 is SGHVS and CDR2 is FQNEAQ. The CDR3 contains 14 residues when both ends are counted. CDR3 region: CASSFGSGERGYTF.

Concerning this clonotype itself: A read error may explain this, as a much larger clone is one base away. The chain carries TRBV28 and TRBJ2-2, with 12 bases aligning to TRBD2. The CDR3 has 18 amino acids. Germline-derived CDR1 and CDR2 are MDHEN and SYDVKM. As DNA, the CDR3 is TGTGCCAGCAGCCCCAAGGGACTAGCGGGTCCCAACACCGGGGGGCTGTTTTTT. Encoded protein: CASSPKGLAGPNTGGLFF.

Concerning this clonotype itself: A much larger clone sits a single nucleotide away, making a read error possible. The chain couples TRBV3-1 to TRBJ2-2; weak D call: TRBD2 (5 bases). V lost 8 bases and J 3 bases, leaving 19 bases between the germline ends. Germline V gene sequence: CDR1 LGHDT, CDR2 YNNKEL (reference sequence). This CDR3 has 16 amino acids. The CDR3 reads CASSPPIARDTGELFF. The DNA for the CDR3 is TGTGCCAGCTCACCACCAATAGCGAGGGACACCGGGGAGCTGTTTTTT.

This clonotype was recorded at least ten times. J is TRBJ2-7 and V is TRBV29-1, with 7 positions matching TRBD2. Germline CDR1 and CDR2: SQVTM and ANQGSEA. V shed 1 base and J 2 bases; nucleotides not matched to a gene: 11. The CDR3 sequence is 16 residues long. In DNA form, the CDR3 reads TGCAGCGTTGAAGTCGGGTTGCGGGGGAGGCCCTACGAGCAGTACTTC. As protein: CSVEVGLRGRPYEQYF.

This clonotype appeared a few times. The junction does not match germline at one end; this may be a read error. The CDR3 DNA follows: TGTGCCAACAGTTACCGGCTAGCGGGATCCTACAATGAGCAGTTCTTC. This codes for CANSYRLAGSYNEQFF. This chain joins TRBV6-8 and TRBJ2-1; 9 nucleotides line up with TRBD2. Germline-derived CDR1 and CDR2 are MNHGY and SAAAGT. The CDR3 totals 16 residues.

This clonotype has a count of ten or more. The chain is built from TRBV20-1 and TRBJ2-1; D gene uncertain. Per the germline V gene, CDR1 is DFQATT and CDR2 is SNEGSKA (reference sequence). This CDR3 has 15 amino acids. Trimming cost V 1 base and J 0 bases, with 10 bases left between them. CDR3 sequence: CSARVASSSYNEQFF. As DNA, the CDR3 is TGCAGTGCTAGAGTGGCTTCTAGCTCCTACAATGAGCAGTTCTTC.

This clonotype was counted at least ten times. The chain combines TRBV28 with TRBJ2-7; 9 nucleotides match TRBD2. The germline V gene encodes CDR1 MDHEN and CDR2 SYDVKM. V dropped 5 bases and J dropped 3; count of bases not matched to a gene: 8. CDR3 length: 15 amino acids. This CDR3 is CASSRYLAGIYEQYF. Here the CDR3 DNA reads TGTGCCAGCAGTCGTTATCTAGCGGGGATCTACGAGCAGTACTTC.

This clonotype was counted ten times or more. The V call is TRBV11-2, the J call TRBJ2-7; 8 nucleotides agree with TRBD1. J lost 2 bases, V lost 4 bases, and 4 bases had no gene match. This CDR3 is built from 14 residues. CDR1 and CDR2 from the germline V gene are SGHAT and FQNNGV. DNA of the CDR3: TGTGCCAGCAGCTCCGGACAGGGCGCCTACGAGCAGTACTTC. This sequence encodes CASSSGQGAYEQYF.

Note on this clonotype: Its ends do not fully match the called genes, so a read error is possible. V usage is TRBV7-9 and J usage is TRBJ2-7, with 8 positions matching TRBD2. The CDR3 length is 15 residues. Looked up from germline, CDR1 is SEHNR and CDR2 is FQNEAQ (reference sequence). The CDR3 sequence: CVSSYSSGSYNEQYF. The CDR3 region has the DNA TGTGTCAGCAGTTATTCTAGCGGGTCCTACAATGAGCAGTACTTC. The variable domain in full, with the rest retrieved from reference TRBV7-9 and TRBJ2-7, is DTGVSQNPRHKITKRGQNVTFRCDPISEHNRLYWYRQTLGQGPEFLTYFQNEAQLEKSRLLSDRFSAERPKGSFSTLEIQRTEQGDSAMYLCVSSYSSGSYNEQYFGPGTRLTVT.

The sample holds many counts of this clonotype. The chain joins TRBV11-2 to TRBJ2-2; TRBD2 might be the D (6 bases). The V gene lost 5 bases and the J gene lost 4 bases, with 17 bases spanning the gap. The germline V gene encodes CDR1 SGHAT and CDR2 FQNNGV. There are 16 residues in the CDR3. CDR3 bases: TGTGCCAGCAGCCGCCAAATGACTAGGACCACCGGGGAGCTGTTTTTT. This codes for CASSRQMTRTTGELFF.

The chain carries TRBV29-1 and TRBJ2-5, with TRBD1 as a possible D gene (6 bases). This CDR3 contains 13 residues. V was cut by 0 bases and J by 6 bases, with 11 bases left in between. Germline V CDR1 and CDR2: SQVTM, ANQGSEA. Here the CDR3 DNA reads TGCAGCGTTGAAGACAGGGGAACGAAGACCCAGTACTTC. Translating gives CSVEDRGTKTQYF.